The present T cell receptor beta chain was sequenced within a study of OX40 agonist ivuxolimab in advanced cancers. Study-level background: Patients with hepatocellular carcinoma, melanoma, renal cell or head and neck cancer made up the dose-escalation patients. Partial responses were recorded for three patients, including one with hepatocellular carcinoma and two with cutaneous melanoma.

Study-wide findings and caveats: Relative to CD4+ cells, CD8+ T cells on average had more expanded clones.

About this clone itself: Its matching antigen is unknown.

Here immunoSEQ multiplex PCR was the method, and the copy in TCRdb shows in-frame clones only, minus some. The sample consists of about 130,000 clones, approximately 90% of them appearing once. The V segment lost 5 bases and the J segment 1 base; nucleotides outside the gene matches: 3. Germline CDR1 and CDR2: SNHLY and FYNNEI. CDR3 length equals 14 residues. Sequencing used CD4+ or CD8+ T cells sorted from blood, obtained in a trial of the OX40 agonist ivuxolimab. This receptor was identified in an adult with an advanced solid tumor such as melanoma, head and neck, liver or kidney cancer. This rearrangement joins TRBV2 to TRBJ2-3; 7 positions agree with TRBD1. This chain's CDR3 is CASSWDRRTDTQYF. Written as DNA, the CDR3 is TGTGCCAGCAGTTGGGACAGACGCACAGATACGCAGTATTTT. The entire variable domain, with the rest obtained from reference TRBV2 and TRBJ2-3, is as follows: EPEVTQTPSHQVTQMGQEVILRCVPISNHLYFYWYRQILGQKVEFLVSFYNNEISEKSEIFDDQFSVERPDGSNFTLKIRSTKLEDSAMYFCASSWDRRTDTQYFGPGTRLTVL.